This TCR beta chain was sequenced in a study of Ad26.COV2.S vaccination and SARS-CoV-2 variants. For the study at large: Into the muscle, Ad26.COV2.S was dosed once or twice, 56 days apart.

Study-level points and caveats: Post-vaccination spike-specific CD8+ and CD4+ T cell responses reportedly had substantial breadth.

Treatment reported: about 20 received Ad26.COV2.S at low or high dose, single or two shots; several received placebo; per-sample allocation not given. Following the first vaccine or placebo injection, samples were taken on day 63. The vaccine delivered Wuhan-strain SARS-CoV-2 spike through an Ad26 vector. Produced via immunoSEQ multiplex PCR; TCRdb's table is partial and in-frame only. The sample contains roughly 700,000 clones, about 89% of which appear only once. This clone is a singleton in its sample. The antigen remains unidentified. Germline and junction disagree at one end, which may indicate a read error. CDR1 is KGHSH, CDR2 LQKENI, per germline. The CDR3 runs 15 residues.

This receptor was obtained from a person aged 18-60 years who received the Ad26.COV2.S COVID-19 vaccine or a placebo. V gene TRBV18 combines with J gene TRBJ2-2; the match to TRBD1 covers 9 bases. The material was peripheral blood, obtained in a trial of Ad26.COV2.S vaccine versus placebo. The CDR3 DNA is TGTGCCAGCTCGCCACAGGGGGCTAGCGCCGGGGAGCTGTTTTTT. This codes for CASSPQGASAGELFF.